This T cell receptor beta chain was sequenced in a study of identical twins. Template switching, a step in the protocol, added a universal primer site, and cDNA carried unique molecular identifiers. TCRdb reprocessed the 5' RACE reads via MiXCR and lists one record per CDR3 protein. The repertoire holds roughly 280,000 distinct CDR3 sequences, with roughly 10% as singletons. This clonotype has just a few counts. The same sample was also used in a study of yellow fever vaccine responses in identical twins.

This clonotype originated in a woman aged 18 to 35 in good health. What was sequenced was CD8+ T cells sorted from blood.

In DNA, the CDR3 is TGCAGCGTTAGCGGGAGCTCCTACAATGAGCAGTTCTTC. Amino acid sequence: CSVSGSSYNEQFF. This chain links TRBV29-1 with TRBJ2-1; 8 nucleotides agree with TRBD2. Trimming cost V 5 bases and J 0 bases; bases outside gene matches: 0. Germline V gives CDR1 SQVTM, CDR2 ANQGSEA. The CDR3 length is 13 residues.